These 17 T cell receptor beta chains originate from one sample sequenced in a study of blood T cell repertoires in COVID-19. Sequencing was performed with immunoSEQ multiplex PCR; in TCRdb, only in-frame clones are kept and a portion is missing. Of 350,000 or so clones listed, roughly 86% were seen once; the top ten hold roughly 10%. Sequencing was performed on peripheral blood. The receptors here all came from a woman between 25 and 40 years old with COVID-19, enrolled during active disease.

The chain uses TRBV19 and TRBJ2-7; 11 bases agree with TRBD2. V was clipped by 7 bases and J by 6 bases; unmatched bases: 8. CDR3 size: 14 residues. From germline, CDR1 is LNHDA and CDR2 SQIVND (reference sequence). This CDR3 is CASTLSGREGEQYF. CDR3 DNA sequence: TGTGCCAGTACCCTTAGCGGGAGGGAAGGCGAGCAGTACTTC.

The genes are TRBV12-3 or TRBV12-4 and TRBJ2-7; 8 bases align to TRBD2. This CDR3 region has 13 residues. With 8 bases clipped from V and 5 bases from J, the junction kept 8 bases outside the gene matches. CDR3 sequence: CASQRAGVNEQYF. CDR3 DNA: TGTGCCAGCCAACGAGCGGGAGTAAACGAGCAGTACTTC.

This clone has at least ten counts. V is TRBV11-2 and J is TRBJ2-1, with D possibly TRBD1 on 5 matching bases. The germline gives CDR1 SGHAT, CDR2 FQNNGV. CDR3 length equals 15 residues. V gave up 1 base and J gave up 4 bases, with 11 bases separating them. In DNA, the CDR3 is TGTGCCAGCAGCTTAGCAGGGAACGATTACAATGAGCAGTTCTTC. Its translation is CASSLAGNDYNEQFF.

The V call is TRBV30, the J call TRBJ1-5, with D perhaps TRBD1 (6 bases). The germline V gene has CDR1 GTSNPN and CDR2 SVGIG (reference sequence). V dropped 1 base and J dropped 6 bases, with 13 bases sitting between them. This CDR3 has 14 amino acids. The CDR3 nucleotides read TGTGCCTGGAGTGAAGGGAGGGGGGGTCAGCCCCAGCATTTT. This sequence encodes CAWSEGRGGQPQHF. Using reference TRBV30 and TRBJ1-5 for the parts outside the CDR3, the full variable domain is SQTIHQWPATLVQPVGSPLSLECTVEGTSNPNLYWYRQAAGRGLQLLFYSVGIGQISSEVPQNLSASRPQDRQFILSSKKLLLSDSGFYLCAWSEGRGGQPQHFGDGTRLSIL.

This clone was picked up one time. The V call is TRBV18, the J call TRBJ2-1; TRBD2 agrees at 7 bases. Germline V gives CDR1 KGHSH, CDR2 LQKENI. The CDR3 sequence is 17 residues long. The V and J ends lost 2 bases and 3 bases, in that order; junction bases with no gene match: 10. The CDR3 region is CASSPRLSLADYNEQFF. In DNA form, the CDR3 reads TGTGCCAGCTCACCAAGGCTGAGTCTAGCGGACTACAATGAGCAGTTCTTC.

J is TRBJ2-7 and V is TRBV9, with 9 bases fitting TRBD2. J lost 7 bases, V lost 0 bases, and 8 bases had no gene match. CDR1 and CDR2 (germline): SGDLS, YYNGEE. The CDR3 loop spans 15 amino acids. The CDR3 region has the DNA TGTGCCAGCAGCGTAGGCTCGAGCGGGAGGTTTGAGCAGTACTTC. Its translation is CASSVGSSGRFEQYF. Full variable domain (remainder filled in from reference TRBV9 and TRBJ2-7): DSGVTQTPKHLITATGQRVTLRCSPRSGDLSVYWYQQSLDQGLQFLIQYYNGEERAKGNILERFSAQQFPDLHSELNLSSLELGDSALYFCASSVGSSGRFEQYFGPGTRLTVT.

The rearrangement joins TRBV7-2 to TRBJ2-5; 7 bases are shared with TRBD1. Trimming cost V 5 bases and J 6 bases; bases outside gene matches: 6. Germline CDR1 SGHTA, CDR2 FQGNSA. CDR3 length: 13 amino acids. The CDR3 bases are TGTGCCAGCAGCATACAGGGGTGGAAGACCCAGTACTTC. Translation: CASSIQGWKTQYF.

The V call is TRBV30, the J call TRBJ1-3, with no clear D. Germline CDR1 and CDR2: GTSNPN and SVGIG (reference sequence). The CDR3 sequence is 13 residues long. Trimming pared 2 bases from V and 0 bases from J, leaving 5 bases between. The CDR3 sequence: CAWSRSSGNTIYF. In DNA form, the CDR3 reads TGTGCCTGGAGTAGGAGCTCTGGAAACACCATATATTTT.

Notes on this clone: Other DNA variants within this sample encode the same CDR3. The DNA of the CDR3 is TGTGCCAGCTCACCGCGCCCAGGGAGGGCAGATACGCAGTATTTT. Its protein is CASSPRPGRADTQYF. This chain links TRBV18 with TRBJ2-3; 7 bases match TRBD2. V dropped 3 bases and J dropped 4; count of bases not matched to a gene: 7. Germline CDR1 is KGHSH and CDR2 is LQKENI. The CDR3 loop spans 15 amino acids.

The chain carries TRBV6-4 and TRBJ2-7; D gene uncertain. Germline CDR1 is MRHNA and CDR2 is SNTAGT. The CDR3 spans 14 residues. Trimming shortened V by 0 bases and J by 3 bases, and 9 bases separated the two germline ends. Written as DNA, the CDR3 is TGTGCCAGCAGTGACTCGGAGAGGAACTACGAGCAGTACTTC. As protein: CASSDSERNYEQYF.

The CDR3 protein is CASSSFSPRNSPLHF. The CDR3, as DNA: TGTGCCAGCAGTTCCTTTTCCCCGAGGAATTCACCCCTCCACTTT. This chain uses TRBV28 with TRBJ1-6; D not certain. The CDR3 is 15 residues long. The germline V gene has CDR1 MDHEN and CDR2 SYDVKM. V lost 4 bases and J lost 7, with 14 bases in between.

The CDR3 DNA is TGTGCCAGCAGCGTAGGGCAGGGGACGGGAAACACCATATATTTT. It translates to CASSVGQGTGNTIYF. This chain links TRBV9 with TRBJ1-3, with D possibly TRBD1 on 6 matching bases. Germline V gene lookup returns CDR1 SGDLS and CDR2 YYNGEE. The V end was cut by 0 bases, the J end by 4 bases, with 11 bases between. This CDR3 has 15 amino acids. Based on the CDR3 plus reference TRBV9 and TRBJ1-3, the full variable domain is DSGVTQTPKHLITATGQRVTLRCSPRSGDLSVYWYQQSLDQGLQFLIQYYNGEERAKGNILERFSAQQFPDLHSELNLSSLELGDSALYFCASSVGQGTGNTIYFGEGSWLTVV.

Points on this clone: A junction end diverges from the germline sequence, so it may reflect a read error. This chain joins TRBV7-9 and TRBJ2-5; D may be TRBD2 (5 bases). The CDR3 loop spans 14 amino acids. Germline V gene lookup returns CDR1 SEHNR and CDR2 FQNEAQ (reference sequence). CDR3 region: CASSLGDYQQTQYF. The CDR3 region has the DNA TGTGCCAGCAGCTTAGGTGACTACCAACAGACCCAGTACTTC.

The rearrangement uses TRBV24-1 and TRBJ1-2; 9 bases line up with TRBD1. This CDR3 spans 14 amino acids. The V gene end was trimmed by 4 bases and the J gene end by 1 base; junction bases not matched to a gene: 0. Germline lookup yields CDR1 KGHDR and CDR2 SFDVKD. CDR3 nucleotide sequence: TGTGCCACCAGTGAGGGACAGGGTAACTATGGCTACACCTTC. This codes for CATSEGQGNYGYTF.

This sequence joins TRBV7-3 and TRBJ1-1, with D perhaps matching TRBD1 (5 bases). Trimming left V 3 bases short and J 0 bases short, with 11 bases between. The CDR3 extends over 15 amino acids. Germline CDR1 reads SGHTA; CDR2 reads FQGTGA. The CDR3 loop is CASSFARGLNTEAFF. The CDR3 DNA reads TGTGCCAGCAGCTTCGCTAGGGGTTTGAACACTGAAGCTTTCTTT. The complete variable domain, with remaining parts taken from reference TRBV7-3 and TRBJ1-1, reads GAGVSQTPSNKVTEKGKYVELRCDPISGHTALYWYRQSLGQGPEFLIYFQGTGAADDSGLPNDRFFAVRPEGSVSTLKIQRTERGDSAVYLCASSFARGLNTEAFFGQGTRLTVV.

CDR3 DNA sequence: TGTGCCAGCGCGGGACTACCTGTCTACGAGCAGTACTTC. Translated, it gives CASAGLPVYEQYF. The rearrangement joins TRBV19 to TRBJ2-7; TRBD2 matches at 7 bases. The CDR3 has 13 residues. Germline-derived CDR1 and CDR2 are LNHDA and SQIVND (reference sequence). J gave up 3 bases and V 9 bases, and 8 bases lay outside the gene matches.

The chain carries TRBV11-3 and TRBJ2-1, with D tentatively TRBD2 (5 bases). CDR1 and CDR2 (germline): SGHNT, YENEEA. The length of the CDR3 is 13 residues. With 6 bases removed from V and 5 bases from J, the gap between germline ends came to 11 bases. In DNA form, the CDR3 reads TGTGCCAGCAGTCCGGACTGGAACAATGAGCAGTTCTTC. This codes for CASSPDWNNEQFF.